The entry below gives a single T cell receptor beta chain sequence along with its context. Treatment noted: randomized to nivolumab then ipilimumab (arm A) or the reverse (arm B). Only in-frame clones appear in the TCRdb table, and some are missing; sequencing was by immunoSEQ multiplex PCR. This sample yields about 9,000 clones, of which around 52% are seen a single time; roughly 43% belongs to the top ten. This entry comes from a study of sequential checkpoint blockade in melanoma. As for the study in general: Patients were randomized 1:1 to nivolumab-then-ipilimumab or ipilimumab-then-nivolumab first-line.

Germline V gene lookup returns CDR1 SGHRS and CDR2 YFSETQ. The length of the CDR3 is 14 residues. With 0 bases clipped from V and 7 bases from J, the junction kept 6 bases outside the gene matches. This clonotype was obtained from a human donor with melanoma. The material sequenced was CD8+ T cells sorted from blood (inferred from file names), taken from a patient given nivolumab and ipilimumab in sequence. The V and J genes are TRBV5-1 and TRBJ1-1; 7 bases agree with TRBD1. The CDR3 nucleotides read TGCGCCAGCAGCTTGGCGGAGACAGGGATTGAAGCTTTCTTT. It translates to CASSLAETGIEAFF.